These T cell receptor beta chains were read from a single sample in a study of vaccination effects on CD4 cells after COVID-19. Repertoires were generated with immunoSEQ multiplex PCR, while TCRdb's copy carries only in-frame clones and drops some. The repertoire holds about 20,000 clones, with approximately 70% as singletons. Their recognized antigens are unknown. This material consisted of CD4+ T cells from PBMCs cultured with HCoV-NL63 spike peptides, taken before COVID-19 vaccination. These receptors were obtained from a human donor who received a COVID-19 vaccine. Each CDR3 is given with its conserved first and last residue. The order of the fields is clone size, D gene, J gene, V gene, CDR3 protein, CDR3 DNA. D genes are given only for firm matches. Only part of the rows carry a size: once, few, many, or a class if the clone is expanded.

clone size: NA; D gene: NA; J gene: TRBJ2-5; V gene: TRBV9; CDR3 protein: CASSVAGDLETQYF; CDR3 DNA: TGTGCCAGCAGCGTAGCCGGGGATTTAGAGACCCAGTACTTC
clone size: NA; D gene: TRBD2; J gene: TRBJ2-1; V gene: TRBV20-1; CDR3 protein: CSASWLAGQYNEQFF; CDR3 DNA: TGCAGTGCTAGTTGGCTAGCGGGACAATACAATGAGCAGTTCTTC
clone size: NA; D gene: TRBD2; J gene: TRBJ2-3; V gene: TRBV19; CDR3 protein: CASSNIGGRSRTDTQYF; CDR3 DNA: TGTGCCAGTAGTAATATTGGCGGGAGATCACGTACAGATACGCAGTATTTT
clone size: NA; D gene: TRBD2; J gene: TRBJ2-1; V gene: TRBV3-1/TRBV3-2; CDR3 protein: CASSPTFSGRRDEQFF; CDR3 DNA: TGTGCCAGCAGCCCCACCTTTAGCGGGAGGAGAGATGAGCAGTTCTTC
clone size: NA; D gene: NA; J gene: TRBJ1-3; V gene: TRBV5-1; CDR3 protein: CASSLDGWSLENTIYF; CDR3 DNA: TGCGCCAGCAGCTTGGATGGTTGGTCCCTCGAGAACACCATATATTTT
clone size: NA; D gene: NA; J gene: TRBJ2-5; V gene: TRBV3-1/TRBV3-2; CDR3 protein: CASSPGSSDQETQYF; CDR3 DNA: TGTGCCAGCAGTCCGGGAAGTTCAGACCAAGAGACCCAGTACTTC
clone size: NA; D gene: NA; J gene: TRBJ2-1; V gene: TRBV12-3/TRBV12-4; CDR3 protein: CASSLVDEQFF; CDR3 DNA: TGTGCCAGCAGTTTAGTGGATGAGCAGTTCTTC
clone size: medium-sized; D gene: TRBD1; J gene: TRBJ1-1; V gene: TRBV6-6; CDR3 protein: CASRGQLNTEAFF; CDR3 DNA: TGTGCCAGCAGGGGACAGTTGAACACTGAAGCTTTCTTT
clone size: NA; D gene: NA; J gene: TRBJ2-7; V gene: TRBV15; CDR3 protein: CATPSPGPSEQYF; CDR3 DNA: TGTGCCACCCCTTCCCCGGGCCCCTCCGAGCAGTACTTC
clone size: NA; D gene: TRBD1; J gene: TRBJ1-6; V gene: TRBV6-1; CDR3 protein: CASSEAQDRNSPLHF; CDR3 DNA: TGTGCCAGCAGTGAAGCTCAGGACAGGAATTCACCCCTCCACTTT
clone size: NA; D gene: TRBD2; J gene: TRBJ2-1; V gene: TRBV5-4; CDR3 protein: CASSLKATVLAGVSHEQFF; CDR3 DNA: TGTGCCAGCAGCTTGAAGGCAACAGTACTAGCGGGAGTGTCCCATGAGCAGTTCTTC
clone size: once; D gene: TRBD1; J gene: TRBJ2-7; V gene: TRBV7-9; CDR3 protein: CASSPGQVNFEQYF; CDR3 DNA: TGTGCCAGCAGCCCGGGACAGGTGAATTTCGAGCAGTACTTC
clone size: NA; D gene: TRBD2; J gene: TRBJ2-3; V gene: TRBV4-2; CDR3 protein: CASSHFKREALDTQYF; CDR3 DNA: TGTGCCAGCAGCCACTTCAAGCGGGAGGCTCTAGATACGCAGTATTTT
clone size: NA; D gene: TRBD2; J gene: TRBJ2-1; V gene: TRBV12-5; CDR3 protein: CASGLVIAGGAHGSYNEQFF; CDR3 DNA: TGTGCTAGTGGTTTGGTAATAGCGGGAGGGGCCCATGGGTCCTACAATGAGCAGTTCTTC
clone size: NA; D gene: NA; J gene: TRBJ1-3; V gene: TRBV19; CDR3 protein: CASKSWAGMASGNTIYF; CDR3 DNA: TGTGCCAGTAAGAGTTGGGCAGGGATGGCTTCTGGAAACACCATATATTTT
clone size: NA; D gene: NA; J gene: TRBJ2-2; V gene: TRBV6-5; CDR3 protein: CASSYWASNTGELFF; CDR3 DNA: TGTGCCAGCAGTTACTGGGCGTCGAACACCGGGGAGCTGTTTTTT
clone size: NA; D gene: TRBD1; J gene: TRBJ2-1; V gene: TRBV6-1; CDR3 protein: CASSEGTGGYNEQFF; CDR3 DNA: TGTGCCAGCAGTGAAGGGACAGGGGGCTACAATGAGCAGTTCTTC
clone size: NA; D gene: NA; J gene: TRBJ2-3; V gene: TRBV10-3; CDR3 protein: CAISDVGATDTQYF; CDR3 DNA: TGTGCCATCAGTGATGTCGGGGCAACAGATACGCAGTATTTT
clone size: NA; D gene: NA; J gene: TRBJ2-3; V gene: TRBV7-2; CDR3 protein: CASSDSGKTQYF; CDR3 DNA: TGTGCCAGCAGCGATTCCGGCAAAACGCAGTATTTT
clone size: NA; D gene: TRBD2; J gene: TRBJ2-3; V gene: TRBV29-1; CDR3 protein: CSAAKGLAGVEATQYF; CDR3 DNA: TGCAGCGCCGCCAAGGGACTAGCGGGAGTCGAGGCTACGCAGTATTTT
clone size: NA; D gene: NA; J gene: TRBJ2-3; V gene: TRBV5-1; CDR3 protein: CASSLAARGADTQYF; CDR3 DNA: TGCGCCAGCAGCTTGGCGGCCAGGGGAGCAGATACGCAGTATTTT
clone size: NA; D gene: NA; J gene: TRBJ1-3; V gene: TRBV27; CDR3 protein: CASSLRWNREGRNTIYF; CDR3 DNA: TGTGCCAGCAGTCTAAGATGGAACAGGGAGGGGAGAAACACCATATATTTT
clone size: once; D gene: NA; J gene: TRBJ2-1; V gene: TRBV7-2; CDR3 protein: CASSLLGYEQFF; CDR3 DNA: TGTGCCAGCAGCTTACTTGGCTATGAGCAGTTCTTC
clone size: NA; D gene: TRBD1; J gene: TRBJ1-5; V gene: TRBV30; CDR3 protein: CAWSPDRGFLHNQPQHF; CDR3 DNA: TGTGCCTGGAGTCCCGACAGGGGCTTCCTACATAATCAGCCCCAGCATTTT
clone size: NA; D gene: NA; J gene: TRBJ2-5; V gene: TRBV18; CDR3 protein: CASSREGTQYF; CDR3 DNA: TGTGCCAGCTCCCGCGAGGGAACCCAGTACTTC
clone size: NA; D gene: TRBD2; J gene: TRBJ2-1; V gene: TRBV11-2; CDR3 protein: CASSSLAGAYNEQFF; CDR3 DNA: TGTGCCAGCAGCTCACTAGCGGGAGCGTACAATGAGCAGTTCTTC
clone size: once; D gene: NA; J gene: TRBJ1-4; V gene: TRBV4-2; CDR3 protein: CASSQELNEKLFF; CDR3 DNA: TGTGCCAGCAGCCAGGAACTTAATGAAAAACTGTTTTTT
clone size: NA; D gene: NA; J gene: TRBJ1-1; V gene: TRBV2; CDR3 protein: CASRIFGDTEAFF; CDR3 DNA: TGTGCCAGCAGGATCTTCGGGGACACTGAAGCTTTCTTT
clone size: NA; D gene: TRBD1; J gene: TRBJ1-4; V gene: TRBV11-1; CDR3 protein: CASSLATGTVGGKLFF; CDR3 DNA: TGTGCCAGCAGCTTAGCCACCGGGACAGTCGGAGGAAAACTGTTTTTT
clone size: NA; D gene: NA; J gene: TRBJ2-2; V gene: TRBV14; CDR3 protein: CASSQGGNAGELFF; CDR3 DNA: TGTGCCAGCAGCCAAGGTGGGAACGCCGGGGAGCTGTTTTTT
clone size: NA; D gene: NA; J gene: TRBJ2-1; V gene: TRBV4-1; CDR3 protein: CASSWNFAALDYGEQFF; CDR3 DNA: TGCGCCAGCAGCTGGAACTTCGCAGCGCTAGATTACGGTGAGCAGTTCTTC
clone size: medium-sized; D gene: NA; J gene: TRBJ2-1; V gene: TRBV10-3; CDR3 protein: CAISESGGRHNEQFF; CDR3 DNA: TGTGCCATCAGTGAGTCTGGTGGGCGTCACAATGAGCAGTTCTTC
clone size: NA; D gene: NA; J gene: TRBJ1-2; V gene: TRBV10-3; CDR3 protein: CAITPGDYGYTF; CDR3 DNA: TGTGCCATCACTCCGGGGGACTATGGCTACACCTTC
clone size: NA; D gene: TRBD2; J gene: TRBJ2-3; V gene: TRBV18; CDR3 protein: CASSPIGLAEGNTQYF; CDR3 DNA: TGTGCCAGCTCACCTATAGGACTAGCTGAAGGGAATACGCAGTATTTT
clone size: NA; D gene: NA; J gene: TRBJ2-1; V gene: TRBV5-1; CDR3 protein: CASSFGGTTYNEQFF; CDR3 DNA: TGCGCCAGCAGCTTTGGCGGGACGACCTACAATGAGCAGTTCTTC
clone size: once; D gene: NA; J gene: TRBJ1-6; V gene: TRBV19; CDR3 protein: CASSLGSDSPLHF; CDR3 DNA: TGTGCCAGTAGTCTCGGGAGCGATTCACCCCTCCACTTT
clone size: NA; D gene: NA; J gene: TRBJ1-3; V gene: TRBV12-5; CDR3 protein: CASGASAGNTIYF; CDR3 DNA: TGTGCTAGTGGGGCCTCTGCTGGAAACACCATATATTTT
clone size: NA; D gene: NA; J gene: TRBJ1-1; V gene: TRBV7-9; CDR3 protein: CASSLERGTEAFF; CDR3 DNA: TGTGCCAGCAGCTTAGAGCGAGGGACAGAAGCTTTCTTT
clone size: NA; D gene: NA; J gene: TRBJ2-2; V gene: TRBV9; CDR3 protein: CASSIGTVNTGELFF; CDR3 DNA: TGTGCCAGCTCTATTGGGACGGTGAACACCGGGGAGCTGTTTTTT
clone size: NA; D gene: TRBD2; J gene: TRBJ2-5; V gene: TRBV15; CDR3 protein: CATSRGRTSGGLETQYF; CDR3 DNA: TGTGCCACCAGCAGGGGTAGGACTAGCGGGGGACTAGAGACCCAGTACTTC
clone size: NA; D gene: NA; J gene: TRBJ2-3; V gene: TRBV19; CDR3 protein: CASSTGSGTDTQYF; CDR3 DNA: TGTGCCAGTAGCACAGGGTCCGGCACAGATACGCAGTATTTT
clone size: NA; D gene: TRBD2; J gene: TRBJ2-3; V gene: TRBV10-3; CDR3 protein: CAINNQPIAGGRYF; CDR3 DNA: TGTGCCATCAATAATCAACCCATAGCGGGAGGGCGGTATTTT
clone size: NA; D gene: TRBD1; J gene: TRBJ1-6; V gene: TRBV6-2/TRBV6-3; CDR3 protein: CASSFEGTGFNSPLHF; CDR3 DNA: TGTGCCAGCAGTTTTGAAGGGACAGGGTTTAATTCACCCCTCCACTTT
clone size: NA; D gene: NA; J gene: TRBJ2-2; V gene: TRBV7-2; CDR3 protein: CASSSQGVSTGELFF; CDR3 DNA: TGTGCCAGCAGCTCCCAAGGAGTGTCCACCGGGGAGCTGTTTTTT
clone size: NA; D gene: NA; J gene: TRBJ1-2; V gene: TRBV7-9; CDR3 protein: CASSPTRRGAGYGYTF; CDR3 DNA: TGTGCCAGCAGCCCCACGAGGCGGGGGGCAGGCTATGGCTACACCTTC
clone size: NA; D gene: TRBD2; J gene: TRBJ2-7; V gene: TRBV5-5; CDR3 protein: CASSLGLAGAYEQYF; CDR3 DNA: TGTGCCAGCAGCTTGGGGCTAGCGGGGGCCTACGAGCAGTACTTC
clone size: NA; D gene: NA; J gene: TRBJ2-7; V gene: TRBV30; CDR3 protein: CAWSAGATGQYF; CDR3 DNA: TGTGCCTGGAGTGCAGGGGCTACTGGGCAGTACTTC
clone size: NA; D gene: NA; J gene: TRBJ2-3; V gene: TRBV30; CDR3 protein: CAWSVRRADTQYF; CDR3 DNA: TGTGCCTGGAGTGTACGGAGGGCAGATACGCAGTATTTT
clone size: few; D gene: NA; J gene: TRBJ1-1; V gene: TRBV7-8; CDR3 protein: CASSLGQGWGFGFF; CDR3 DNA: TGTGCCAGCAGCTTAGGTCAGGGTTGGGGGTTTGGTTTCTTT
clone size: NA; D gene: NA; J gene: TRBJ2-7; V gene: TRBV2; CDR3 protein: CASRELGLRYEQYF; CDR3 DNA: TGTGCCAGCAGGGAACTCGGACTGAGATACGAGCAGTACTTC
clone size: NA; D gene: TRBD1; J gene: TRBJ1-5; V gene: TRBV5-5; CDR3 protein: CASSLGQGTVQPQHF; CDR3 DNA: TGTGCCAGCAGCTTGGGACAGGGGACGGTGCAGCCCCAGCATTTT
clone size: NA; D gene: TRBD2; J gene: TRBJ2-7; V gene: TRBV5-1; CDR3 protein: CASSFHSGSSYEQYF; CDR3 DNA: TGCGCCAGCAGCTTTCACAGCGGGAGCTCCTACGAGCAGTACTTC
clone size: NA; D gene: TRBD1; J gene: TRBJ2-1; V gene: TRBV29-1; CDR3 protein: CSVEDLQGTGGSYNEQFF; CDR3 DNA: TGCAGCGTTGAAGATCTTCAGGGAACAGGGGGATCCTACAATGAGCAGTTCTTC
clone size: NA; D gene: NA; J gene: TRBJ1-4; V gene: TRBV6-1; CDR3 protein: CASSESMKGGGKLFF; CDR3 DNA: TGTGCCAGCAGTGAGTCGATGAAGGGTGGGGGCAAACTGTTTTTT
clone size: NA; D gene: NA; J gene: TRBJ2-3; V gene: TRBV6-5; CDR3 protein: CASRPETDTQYF; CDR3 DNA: TGTGCCAGCAGACCGGAGACAGATACGCAGTATTTT
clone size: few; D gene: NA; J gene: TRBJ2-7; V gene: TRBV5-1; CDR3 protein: CASSVQVDSYEQYF; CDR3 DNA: TGCGCCAGCAGTGTACAGGTCGACTCCTACGAGCAGTACTTC
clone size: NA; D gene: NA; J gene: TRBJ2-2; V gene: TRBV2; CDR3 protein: CASLGVANTGELFF; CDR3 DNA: TGTGCCAGCCTGGGTGTCGCGAACACCGGGGAGCTGTTTTTT
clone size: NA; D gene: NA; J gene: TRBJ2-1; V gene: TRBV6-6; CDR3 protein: CASSPPVAYNEQFF; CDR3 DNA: TGTGCCAGCAGCCCTCCGGTGGCCTACAATGAGCAGTTCTTC
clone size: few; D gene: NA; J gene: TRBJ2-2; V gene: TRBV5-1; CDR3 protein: CASSFPLSPTTNQGSANTGELFF; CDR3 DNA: TGCGCCAGCAGCTTCCCACTCTCTCCTACCACCAACCAGGGGAGCGCGAACACCGGGGAGCTGTTTTTT